The 11 T cell receptor beta chains reported below all come from one sample, sequenced in a study of T cell responses to AZD1222 COVID-19 vaccine (dated by TCRdb to about 2021). Explained via the paper, the time point label denotes: baseline before first vaccination. The library was produced with the immunoSEQ multiplex PCR assay. TCRdb mirrors the immuneACCESS table, restricted to in-frame sequences. Some clones are absent from its copies; in checked studies, under half trace to an unresolved V gene, and the reason for the others is unknown. Counted in this sample were 90,000 to 150,000 clones; roughly 84% of them appeared once. Of the sample, just under 10% falls within the top ten clones. The sample here was peripheral blood, taken on day 0 of AZD1222 vaccination. These receptors were taken from an adult in good health.

The chain recombines TRBV7-2 with TRBJ2-1, with D tentatively TRBD1 or TRBD2 (6 bases each). The CDR3 is 15 amino acids. Germline V gene data show CDR1 as SGHTA and CDR2 as FQGNSA. Trimming removed 1 base from V and 4 bases from J, with 11 bases in between. CDR3 in amino acids: CASSLVGGPYNEQFF. CDR3 DNA: TGTGCCAGCAGCTTAGTAGGGGGGCCTTACAATGAGCAGTTCTTC.

The chain carries TRBV7-8 and TRBJ2-7; D is ambiguous. The CDR3 totals 11 residues. Per germline, CDR1 SGHVS and CDR2 FQNEAQ. V lost 5 bases to trimming and J lost 3 bases, with 5 bases between them. The CDR3 DNA follows: TGTGCCAGCAGCGTCTACTACGAGCAGTACTTC. Translation gives CASSVYYEQYF.

This chain joins TRBV11-3 and TRBJ1-3; no reliable D call. Germline CDR1 SGHNT, CDR2 YENEEA. This CDR3 spans 15 amino acids. V lost 0 bases, J lost 2 bases, and 8 bases lay in between. CDR3 sequence reads: CASSLDLITGNTIYF. Here the CDR3 DNA reads TGTGCCAGCAGCTTAGATCTGATCACTGGAAACACCATATATTTT. The variable domain in full, with the rest retrieved from reference TRBV11-3 and TRBJ1-3, is EAGVVQSPRYKIIEKKQPVAFWCNPISGHNTLYWYLQNLGQGPELLIRYENEEAVDDSQLPKDRFSAERLKGVDSTLKIQPAELGDSAVYLCASSLDLITGNTIYFGEGSWLTVV.

This chain connects TRBV2 to TRBJ2-7; the match to TRBD1 covers 9 bases. The CDR3 spans 12 residues. Per the germline V gene, CDR1 is SNHLY and CDR2 is FYNNEI. V lost 6 bases to trimming and J lost 3 bases; unmatched junction nucleotides: 0. The CDR3: CASRDRGYEQYF. The CDR3, as DNA: TGTGCCAGCAGGGACAGGGGCTACGAGCAGTACTTC.

The chain carries TRBV5-1 and TRBJ2-3; 12 bases line up with TRBD2. V was pared by 0 bases and J by 4 bases, with 6 bases of the junction left unmatched. Germline-derived CDR1 and CDR2 are SGHRS and YFSETQ. This CDR3 is built from 17 residues. CDR3 protein: CASSLGLAGVSPDTQYF. As DNA, the CDR3 is TGCGCCAGCAGCTTGGGACTAGCGGGAGTTAGTCCAGATACGCAGTATTTT.

This chain uses TRBV19 with TRBJ2-1, with no clear D. CDR1 LNHDA and CDR2 SQIVND come from the germline V gene (reference sequence). Trimming took off 4 bases at V and 6 bases at J, with 10 bases between the two ends. CDR3 length: 13 residues. The chain's CDR3 is CASSTHGGNEQFF. CDR3 sequence (DNA): TGTGCCAGTAGTACCCACGGCGGCAATGAGCAGTTCTTC.

The chain joins TRBV14 to TRBJ2-1; a possible D gene is TRBD2 (5 bases). V was clipped by 4 bases and J by 3 bases, with 10 bases between them. The germline CDR1 and CDR2 sequences are SGHDN and FVKESK. The CDR3 extends over 14 amino acids. DNA of the CDR3: TGTGCCAGCAGCCCACACCGGGACTACAATGAGCAGTTCTTC. Its protein product is CASSPHRDYNEQFF.

V usage is TRBV3-1 (or the pseudogene TRBV3-2) and J usage is TRBJ1-5; D not certain. V was cut by 1 base and J by 6 bases, with 19 bases left in between. The CDR3 has 17 residues. Per germline, CDR1 LGHDT and CDR2 YNNKEL (reference sequence). CDR3 amino acids: CASSQGYRSTHRQPQHF. The CDR3 nucleotides are TGTGCCAGCAGCCAAGGTTACCGTTCCACTCATCGTCAGCCCCAGCATTTT.

This chain links TRBV18 with TRBJ2-1; tentatively, D is TRBD2 (5 bases). The V end lost 3 bases, the J end lost 3 bases, and 12 bases lay between the germline ends. The CDR3 length is 15 residues. Germline V gene data show CDR1 as KGHSH and CDR2 as LQKENI. The CDR3 sequence is CASSPGLASYNEQFF. Written as DNA, the CDR3 is TGTGCCAGCTCACCCGGCCTAGCCAGCTACAATGAGCAGTTCTTC.

A note on this clone: Different DNA sequences within this sample yield the same CDR3. V is TRBV5-1 and J is TRBJ2-5; D might be TRBD2 (6 bases). The CDR3 is 13 amino acids. Germline V CDR1 and CDR2: SGHRS, YFSETQ. With 0 bases removed from V and 3 bases from J, the gap between germline ends came to 6 bases. The CDR3 DNA reads as TGCGCCAGCAGCTTGGGCGGGAAAGAGACCCAGTACTTC. Protein product: CASSLGGKETQYF.

The sample holds a few counts of this clone. V is TRBV27 and J is TRBJ1-2; 8 nucleotides match TRBD1. In germline, CDR1 is MNHEY, CDR2 SMNVEV (reference sequence). The CDR3 contains 16 residues. The J segment lost 6 bases and the V segment lost 5 bases, leaving 14 bases of the junction unmatched. The CDR3 protein is CASSLRWTGSGDGYTF. The CDR3 coding sequence is TGTGCCAGCAGTCTCAGGTGGACAGGGTCTGGGGATGGCTACACCTTC.